The 27 T cell receptor beta chains below all came from one sample that was sequenced in a study of T-cell reconstitution after alpha-beta-depleted transplantation in children. Unique molecular identifiers were built into the TCRbeta library. TCRdb ran MiXCR on the PCR reads and lists one entry per CDR3 protein. The table shows approximately 350,000 distinct CDR3 sequences, with 13% occurring only once. The source material was PBMCs, sampled from the stem cell graft. The receptors originated from a human donor who donated a stem cell graft to a child with Fanconi anemia.

This clonotype was counted only a few times. The CDR3 nucleotides read TGTGCCAGCAGTTTCGACACCTACAATGAGCAGTTCTTC. It codes for CASSFDTYNEQFF. The V and J genes are TRBV6-2 or TRBV6-3 and TRBJ2-1; no definite D call. V was cut by 4 bases and J by 2 bases, with 6 bases left in between. CDR1 and CDR2 (germline): MNHEY, SVGEGT. The CDR3 length is 13 residues.

In its sample, this clonotype was seen a few times. V usage is TRBV6-5 and J usage is TRBJ2-1; unclear D gene. Trimming cost V 2 bases and J 9 bases, with 14 bases left between them. Per the germline V gene, CDR1 is MNHEY and CDR2 is SVGAGI. The CDR3 consists of 14 residues. The CDR3 DNA reads as TGTGCCAGCAGTTACGGCTCAGCAGTCGGTGAGCAGTTCTTC. Translating gives CASSYGSAVGEQFF.

This clonotype was found many times. This chain connects TRBV20-1 to TRBJ1-4; 8 positions agree with TRBD1. Germline CDR1 and CDR2: DFQATT and SNEGSKA (reference sequence). The CDR3 loop spans 13 amino acids. Trimming at V came to 3 bases and at J to 8 bases, leaving 5 bases not matched to a gene. CDR3 DNA: TGCAGTGCTAGTCCAGGGGGCGAGGAAAAACTGTTTTTT. As protein: CSASPGGEEKLFF.

Ten or more counts support this clonotype. The chain has TRBV3-1 and TRBJ2-5; TRBD1 might be the D (6 bases). The CDR3 consists of 14 residues. The germline V and J ends were trimmed by 5 bases and 1 base, with 11 bases remaining between them. CDR1 is LGHDT and CDR2 is YNNKEL in the germline V gene (reference sequence). CDR3 sequence: CASSAGASQETQYF. The CDR3, as DNA: TGTGCCAGCAGCGCAGGGGCATCCCAAGAGACCCAGTACTTC.

Only a few counts were recorded for this clonotype. V usage is TRBV10-3 and J usage is TRBJ1-5; D not certain. From germline, CDR1 is ENHRY and CDR2 SYGVKD. The CDR3 covers 15 residues. Trimming shortened V by 3 bases and J by 3 bases, and 12 bases separated the two germline ends. The CDR3 region is CAISDQGQNNQPQHF. CDR3 coding DNA: TGTGCCATCAGTGATCAAGGGCAGAACAATCAGCCCCAGCATTTT.

The chain has TRBV5-1 and TRBJ2-7; 9 nucleotides agree with TRBD1. The germline gives CDR1 SGHRS, CDR2 YFSETQ. V was pared by 4 bases and J by 0 bases, with 2 bases of the junction left unmatched. This CDR3 is built from 14 residues. CDR3 sequence: CASSAGQGSYEQYV. CDR3 sequence (DNA): TGCGCCAGCAGCGCGGGACAGGGCTCCTACGAGCAGTACGTC.

This clonotype was observed many times. CDR3 in amino acids: CASSSGLASRTQYF. The CDR3 DNA sequence: TGTGCCAGCAGTTCGGGACTAGCCTCCAGGACCCAGTACTTC. The chain employs TRBV12-3 or TRBV12-4 and TRBJ2-5; 9 bases map to TRBD2. The CDR3 loop spans 14 amino acids. Trimming cost V 4 bases and J 7 bases; bases outside gene matches: 7.

This clonotype was found a few times. The V call is TRBV6-5, the J call TRBJ2-1, with 10 nucleotides matching TRBD1. The V gene end was trimmed by 2 bases and the J gene end by 5 bases; junction bases not matched to a gene: 3. Germline values: CDR1 MNHEY, CDR2 SVGAGI. The CDR3 is made up of 15 amino acids. CDR3 residues: CASSYTGTGDNEQFF. DNA of the CDR3: TGTGCCAGCAGTTACACAGGGACAGGGGACAATGAGCAGTTCTTC.

This chain links TRBV12-3 or TRBV12-4 with TRBJ1-2; D unclear. Trimming removed 6 bases from V and 5 bases from J, with 13 bases in between. This CDR3 is 13 amino acids long. The CDR3 is CASRPGPSYGYTF. The CDR3 bases are TGTGCCAGCAGGCCGGGCCCTTCGTATGGCTACACCTTC.

This clonotype was observed many times. The rearrangement links TRBV6-2 or TRBV6-3 to TRBJ1-2; no clear D gene. The V gene's germline CDR1 is MNHEY and CDR2 SVGEGT. This CDR3 region has 13 residues. V was clipped by 7 bases and J by 7 bases, with 16 bases between them. The CDR3 loop is CASTALLLGGYTF. The CDR3 DNA reads as TGTGCCAGCACAGCGCTCTTACTAGGTGGCTACACCTTC.

The CDR3 region is CASQGLGISGNTIYF. DNA of the CDR3: TGTGCCAGCCAGGGACTCGGAATCTCTGGAAACACCATATATTTT. The chain is built from TRBV25-1 and TRBJ1-3; D might be TRBD1 (5 bases). CDR3 length equals 15 residues. Per germline, CDR1 MGHDK and CDR2 SYGVNS. The V gene lost 8 bases and the J gene lost 0 bases, with 14 bases spanning the gap.

This clonotype showed up just a few times. The genes are TRBV7-6 and TRBJ2-7; 7 bases map to TRBD2. The CDR3 consists of 15 residues. The germline V gene has CDR1 SGHVS and CDR2 FNYEAQ. Losses at the gene ends were 1 base for V and 2 bases for J; bases not matched to a gene: 5. CDR3 DNA: TGTGCCAGCAGCTTAGAGCGGGACGCAACCTACGAGCAGTACTTC. This codes for CASSLERDATYEQYF. Filled out from reference TRBV7-6 and TRBJ2-7, the complete variable domain reads GAGVSQSPRYKVTKRGQDVALRCDPISGHVSLYWYRQALGQGPEFLTYFNYEAQQDKSGLPNDRFSAERPEGSISTLTIQRTEQRDSAMYRCASSLERDATYEQYFGPGTRLTVT.

This clonotype turned up a few times. This CDR3 is CATSDPRPGLGNNEQFF. For the CDR3, the DNA is TGTGCCACCAGTGATCCCCGCCCCGGACTAGGGAATAATGAGCAGTTCTTC. This sequence joins TRBV24-1 and TRBJ2-1; the match to TRBD2 covers 7 bases. V dropped 3 bases and J dropped 7; count of bases not matched to a gene: 14. Looked up from germline, CDR1 is KGHDR and CDR2 is SFDVKD. The CDR3 consists of 17 residues.

The chain joins TRBV5-1 to TRBJ1-2; D unclear. The length of the CDR3 is 14 residues. Trimming took off 4 bases at V and 2 bases at J, with 12 bases between the two ends. CDR1 is SGHRS and CDR2 is YFSETQ in the germline V gene. CDR3 sequence (DNA): TGCGCCAGCAGCGACCGGACGGGGAACTATGGCTACACCTTC. As protein: CASSDRTGNYGYTF.

This clonotype has more than one count but fewer than ten. This chain uses TRBV10-3 with TRBJ2-7; the D gene is possibly TRBD1 (6 bases). Germline V gives CDR1 ENHRY, CDR2 SYGVKD. CDR3 length: 11 amino acids. V lost 11 bases, J lost 5 bases, and 13 bases lay in between. The CDR3 loop is CASGQKHEQYF. CDR3 in DNA: TGTGCCTCCGGACAGAAACACGAGCAGTACTTC.

This clonotype appeared a single time. V gene TRBV3-1 combines with J gene TRBJ1-1; 11 bases are a match to TRBD1. There are 15 residues in the CDR3. The V gene's germline CDR1 is LGHDT and CDR2 YNNKEL (reference sequence). J lost 6 bases, V lost 8 bases, and 11 bases had no gene match. The CDR3 loop reads CASAFIGTGGSEAFF. CDR3 bases: TGTGCCAGCGCCTTTATCGGGACAGGGGGATCTGAAGCTTTCTTT. Combining the CDR3 with reference TRBV3-1 and TRBJ1-1 gives the whole variable domain DTAVSQTPKYLVTQMGNDKSIKCEQNLGHDTMYWYKQDSKKFLKIMFSYNNKELIINETVPNRFSPKSPDKAHLNLHINSLELGDSAVYFCASAFIGTGGSEAFFGQGTRLTVV.

The chain is built from TRBV6-2 or TRBV6-3 and TRBJ1-6; D is perhaps TRBD1 (5 bases). Germline CDR1 and CDR2: MNHEY and SVGEGT. The CDR3 extends over 15 amino acids. The V and J ends lost 7 bases and 9 bases respectively, with 19 bases between them. The CDR3 DNA reads TGTGCCAGCATTTCAGACAGAACTGGCGGTTCACCCCTCCACTTT. Its protein is CASISDRTGGSPLHF.

The J gene is TRBJ2-3, the V gene TRBV7-6, with D tentatively TRBD1 (6 bases). This CDR3 contains 16 residues. CDR1 is SGHVS, CDR2 FNYEAQ, per germline. Trimming stripped 5 bases from V and 0 bases from J, with 15 bases between. The CDR3 sequence is CASSPRTDSSTDTQYF. The CDR3 DNA follows: TGTGCCAGCAGCCCCCGGACAGATTCTAGCACAGATACGCAGTATTTT.

This sequence joins TRBV7-9 and TRBJ2-7; TRBD1 aligns across 7 bases. In germline, CDR1 is SEHNR, CDR2 FQNEAQ (reference sequence). V shed 4 bases, J shed 2 bases, and the junction held 11 bases outside the gene matches. The CDR3 is made up of 16 amino acids. In nucleotides, the CDR3 is TGTGCCAGCAGCTCGCCTAAGGACAGGCCACCCTACGAGCAGTACTTC. This sequence encodes CASSSPKDRPPYEQYF.

The sample holds a few counts of this clonotype. The chain couples TRBV12-3 or TRBV12-4 to TRBJ1-2, with D possibly being TRBD1 (6 bases). V gave up 6 bases and J gave up 4 bases, with 12 bases separating them. The length of the CDR3 is 13 residues. The CDR3 coding sequence is TGTGCCAGCAGCCGGGGGACAAGCTATGGCTACACCTTC. It specifies CASSRGTSYGYTF.

This clonotype was recorded a few times. The chain is built from TRBV6-5 and TRBJ2-2, with TRBD2 matching 14 bases. V dropped 2 bases and J dropped 4; count of bases not matched to a gene: 3. The CDR3 length is 17 residues. Germline CDR1 and CDR2: MNHEY and SVGAGI. CDR3 sequence (DNA): TGTGCCAGCAGTTACGGGACTAGCGGGGGAGCCACCGGGGAGCTGTTTTTT. Its translation: CASSYGTSGGATGELFF.

V is TRBV5-1 and J is TRBJ1-2; 7 nucleotides align to TRBD1. V dropped 0 bases and J dropped 6; count of bases not matched to a gene: 2. Germline lookup yields CDR1 SGHRS and CDR2 YFSETQ. This CDR3 region has 13 residues. This chain's CDR3 is CASSLVQGDGYTF. The CDR3 DNA reads as TGCGCCAGCAGCTTGGTCCAGGGGGATGGCTACACCTTC.

This sequence joins TRBV6-2 or TRBV6-3 and TRBJ2-2; D uncertain. This CDR3 region has 11 residues. Trimming took 10 bases from V and 1 from J, leaving 4 bases between them. The germline V gene has CDR1 MNHEY and CDR2 SVGEGT. The CDR3: CATGNTGELFF. The CDR3 nucleotides are TGTGCCACGGGGAACACCGGGGAGCTGTTTTTT.

This clonotype was seen a handful of times. The V gene is TRBV5-5, the J gene TRBJ2-3; 12 bases align to TRBD1. The CDR3 extends over 14 amino acids. CDR1 is SGHKS, CDR2 YYEKEE, per germline (reference sequence). V dropped 7 bases and J dropped 6; count of bases not matched to a gene: 6. The DNA for the CDR3 is TGTGCCAGCTCGGGACAGGGGGCGGAGGATACGCAGTATTTT. Translated, it gives CASSGQGAEDTQYF.

The V call is TRBV27, the J call TRBJ2-4; 7 positions match TRBD1. V lost 2 bases, J lost 4 bases, and 2 bases stayed unmatched. Germline V gene lookup returns CDR1 MNHEY and CDR2 SMNVEV (reference sequence). The CDR3 has 14 residues. CDR3 in amino acids: CASSLAQGKNIQYF. The DNA of the CDR3 is TGTGCCAGCAGTTTAGCACAGGGGAAAAACATTCAGTACTTC.

This clonotype has only a few counts. This chain joins TRBV7-9 and TRBJ2-5; TRBD2 aligns across 10 bases. Trimming cost V 2 bases and J 7 bases; bases outside gene matches: 4. From germline, CDR1 is SEHNR and CDR2 FQNEAQ (reference sequence). This CDR3 has 14 residues. CDR3 coding DNA: TGTGCCAGCAGCTTAACATCTAGCGGGGGGACCCAGTACTTC. It translates to CASSLTSSGGTQYF.

The chain combines TRBV6-2 or TRBV6-3 with TRBJ1-2; TRBD1 might be the D (5 bases). Germline V gene data show CDR1 as MNHEY and CDR2 as SVGEGT. The CDR3 contains 15 residues. V was trimmed by 0 bases and J by 1 base, leaving 9 bases between them. The CDR3 protein is CASSYSQGFNYGYTF. As DNA, the CDR3 is TGTGCCAGCAGTTACTCGCAGGGATTTAACTATGGCTACACCTTC.